The 15 T cell receptor beta chains reported below all come from one sample, sequenced in a study of CD8 T cells in ankylosing spondylitis. MiXCR, applied by TCRdb to the 5' RACE reads, yields one record per CDR3 protein. This table has some 840,000 distinct CDR3 sequences, 12% appearing once. Notes on the study in general: Within ankylosing spondylitis blood, a TCR beta motif made up of under 10 highly homologous variants appeared to be characteristic.

Which antigens these TCRs recognize remains unknown. Input material: blood, either unsorted or a sorted T cell fraction (not recorded which). All receptors come from a male donor with ankylosing spondylitis.

This clonotype occurred many times. The chain carries TRBV20-1 and TRBJ2-5, with D possibly being TRBD2 (6 bases). V was cut by 0 bases and J by 5 bases, with 16 bases left in between. CDR1 is DFQATT and CDR2 is SNEGSKA in the germline V gene (reference sequence). This CDR3 has 15 residues. The CDR3 reads CSARDRRLAGETQYF. CDR3 bases: TGCAGTGCTAGAGATCGGCGTCTGGCGGGGGAGACCCAGTACTTC.

A few counts support this clonotype. The chain's CDR3 is CATSDRTSALGETQYF. Written as DNA, the CDR3 is TGTGCCACCAGTGACCGGACTAGCGCTTTGGGGGAGACCCAGTACTTC. This rearrangement joins TRBV24-1 to TRBJ2-5; 9 bases are shared with TRBD2. Trimming removed 4 bases from V and 5 bases from J; junction bases left unmatched: 10. CDR1 is KGHDR, CDR2 SFDVKD, per germline. There are 16 residues in the CDR3.

This clonotype was seen more than once but under ten times. V and J are TRBV20-1 and TRBJ2-1, with D maybe TRBD1 (6 bases). Trimming took 6 bases from V and 4 from J, leaving 19 bases between them. The CDR3 covers 15 residues. Per the germline V gene, CDR1 is DFQATT and CDR2 is SNEGSKA (reference sequence). The CDR3 protein is CSAPSGVEGYNEQFF. The CDR3 DNA sequence: TGCAGTGCCCCCTCAGGGGTCGAGGGTTACAATGAGCAGTTCTTC.

The genes are TRBV24-1 and TRBJ1-1; weak D call: TRBD1 (6 bases). V was clipped by 4 bases and J by 8 bases, with 10 bases between them. Germline V gene sequence: CDR1 KGHDR, CDR2 SFDVKD. The CDR3 sequence is 12 residues long. In nucleotides, the CDR3 is TGTGCCACCAGTGACCGAACAGGGGAAGCTTTCTTT. Its translation: CATSDRTGEAFF.

The V and J genes are TRBV14 and TRBJ1-2; a possible D gene is TRBD1 (5 bases). The CDR3 is 15 amino acids. Germline V CDR1 and CDR2: SGHDN, FVKESK. Trimming stripped 0 bases from V and 4 bases from J, with 12 bases between. The CDR3 region is CASSQEGRQIYGYTF. The DNA of the CDR3 is TGTGCCAGCAGCCAAGAGGGGAGACAGATCTATGGCTACACCTTC.

This clonotype has more than one count but fewer than ten. The chain carries TRBV7-2 and TRBJ1-5; D call uncertain. Germline V gene lookup returns CDR1 SGHTA and CDR2 FQGNSA. Trimming shortened V by 5 bases and J by 4 bases, and 12 bases separated the two germline ends. The CDR3 runs to 14 residues. CDR3: CASSPTTRNQPQHF. CDR3 DNA: TGTGCCAGCAGCCCAACCACAAGAAATCAGCCCCAGCATTTT.

Only a few counts were recorded for this clonotype. The gene calls are TRBV20-1 and TRBJ2-3, with 10 positions matching TRBD1. Germline loops: CDR1 DFQATT, CDR2 SNEGSKA (reference sequence). V was pared by 6 bases and J by 0 bases, with 3 bases of the junction left unmatched. This CDR3 comprises 14 residues. CDR3 protein: CSAGGQGSTDTQYF. DNA for the CDR3: TGCAGTGCGGGGGGACAGGGGAGCACAGATACGCAGTATTTT.

J is TRBJ2-7 and V is TRBV4-2; D possibly uses TRBD1 or TRBD2 (5 bases each). This CDR3 has 15 residues. Trimming removed 2 bases at V and 2 bases at J, with 13 bases between. Germline V CDR1 and CDR2: LGHNA, YNFKEQ. CDR3 residues: CASSQPRGPPYEQYF. The CDR3 nucleotides are TGTGCCAGCAGCCAACCGAGGGGCCCTCCCTACGAGCAGTACTTC.

This clonotype was observed a few times. The V and J genes are TRBV7-3 and TRBJ1-2; D is unclear. The CDR3 length is 14 residues. In germline, CDR1 is SGHTA, CDR2 FQGTGA. The ends were cut back, 5 bases at V and 6 bases at J, with 16 bases in the middle. CDR3: CASSGQRAYDGYTF. The CDR3 DNA sequence: TGTGCCAGCAGCGGCCAGAGGGCTTACGATGGCTACACCTTC. The complete variable domain, with remaining parts taken from reference TRBV7-3 and TRBJ1-2, reads GAGVSQTPSNKVTEKGKYVELRCDPISGHTALYWYRQSLGQGPEFLIYFQGTGAADDSGLPNDRFFAVRPEGSVSTLKIQRTERGDSAVYLCASSGQRAYDGYTFGSGTRLTVV.

This clonotype came up a few times. The J gene is TRBJ2-6, the V gene TRBV10-3; D is unresolved. Germline CDR1 ENHRY, CDR2 SYGVKD. Trimming removed 0 bases at V and 0 bases at J, with 12 bases between. CDR3 length: 18 residues. This chain's CDR3 is CAISESTGVSSGANVLTF. The CDR3 DNA reads TGTGCCATCAGTGAGTCGACGGGCGTGAGCTCTGGGGCCAACGTCCTGACTTTC.

This clonotype has a handful of counts. The chain couples TRBV5-1 to TRBJ1-2; 9 nucleotides match TRBD1. Losses at the gene ends were 5 bases for V and 6 bases for J; bases not matched to a gene: 5. The CDR3 totals 13 residues. Looked up from germline, CDR1 is SGHRS and CDR2 is YFSETQ. This CDR3 reads CASRRDRVDGYTF. In DNA, the CDR3 is TGCGCCAGCAGGAGGGACAGGGTCGATGGCTACACCTTC.

This clonotype appeared a few times. This chain uses TRBV20-1 with TRBJ2-7; TRBD2 matches at 9 bases. The CDR3 contains 14 residues. V shed 2 bases and J 0 bases; nucleotides not matched to a gene: 2. CDR1 and CDR2 (germline): DFQATT, SNEGSKA (reference sequence). This CDR3 reads CSARSGGNSYEQYF. The CDR3, as DNA: TGCAGTGCTAGAAGCGGGGGGAACTCCTACGAGCAGTACTTC.

V usage is TRBV28 and J usage is TRBJ2-1, with a weak D call TRBD2 (6 bases). The V gene's germline CDR1 is MDHEN and CDR2 SYDVKM. V was trimmed by 7 bases and J by 0 bases, leaving 13 bases between them. This CDR3 has 15 amino acids. Written as DNA, the CDR3 is TGTGCCAGCAACCGGGACTTTAGCTCCTACAATGAGCAGTTCTTC. Protein product: CASNRDFSSYNEQFF.

This clonotype was found a few times. This chain uses TRBV20-1 with TRBJ1-1; 7 bases align to TRBD1. CDR1 is DFQATT, CDR2 SNEGSKA, per germline (reference sequence). This CDR3 is built from 13 residues. V dropped 8 bases and J dropped 3; count of bases not matched to a gene: 9. This CDR3 is CSTSGTADTEAFF. CDR3 coding DNA: TGCAGTACGAGCGGGACAGCCGACACTGAAGCTTTCTTT.

The table lists this clonotype with many counts. The V gene is TRBV10-3, the J gene TRBJ2-7; 7 bases are a match to TRBD2. The CDR3 contains 15 residues. Germline V gives CDR1 ENHRY, CDR2 SYGVKD. J lost 4 bases, V lost 4 bases, and 10 bases had no gene match. The CDR3 loop reads CAISGTSMGMYEQYF. The DNA of the CDR3 is TGTGCCATCAGTGGGACTAGTATGGGGATGTACGAGCAGTACTTC.